This passage covers 2 T cell receptor beta chains from one sample sequenced in a study of Graves' ophthalmopathy and Graves' hyperthyroidism. From RNA, the CDR3 regions of TCR beta chains were amplified and sequenced. RT-PCR was first run with HTBI primers, then multiplex PCR in a second round. TCRdb reanalysed the multiplex PCR reads using MiXCR and keeps one entry per CDR3 protein. The data show 650,000 to 800,000 distinct CDR3 sequences, 35% to 45% seen once. The specimen sequenced was peripheral blood. The receptors were gathered from an adult man with Graves' ophthalmopathy.

Only a few counts were recorded for this clonotype. The chain carries TRBV10-2 and TRBJ2-7; 10 nucleotides agree with TRBD2. This CDR3 is built from 18 residues. CDR1 is WSHSY and CDR2 is SAAADI in the germline V gene. Trimming at V came to 4 bases and at J to 4 bases, leaving 16 bases not matched to a gene. The CDR3 bases are TGCGCCAGCAGTGCACTCAAGCGGGGGGGGACAGGCGGTTACGAGCAGTACTTC. It encodes CASSALKRGGTGGYEQYF.

This chain connects TRBV5-6 to TRBJ2-3; either TRBD1 or TRBD2 may supply D (6 bases each). Germline V gene sequence: CDR1 SGHDT, CDR2 YYEEEE. Trimming removed 8 bases at V and 1 base at J, with 17 bases between. CDR3 length: 15 amino acids. CDR3 bases: TGTGCCAGTAGTATGGGGGGCGCAGGCACAGATACGCAGTATTTT. Amino acids: CASSMGGAGTDTQYF.